The 11 T cell receptor beta chains in this list originate from one sample, sequenced in a study of T cell clonality in common variable immunodeficiency. The data were produced by immunoSEQ multiplex PCR, yet TCRdb's version contains in-frame clones alone and is incomplete. The table lists some 50,000 clones, with no singletons. The sequencing input was peripheral blood mononuclear cells. These receptors were collected from a person aged 18 to 75 in good health.

This clone was counted many times. The CDR3 is cut off 3 residues early in the read; its end comes from the germline J gene. The V gene is TRBV5-1, the J gene TRBJ2-5; 12 positions match TRBD1. Looked up from germline, CDR1 is SGHRS and CDR2 is YFSETQ. V lost 1 base to trimming and J lost 5 bases; unmatched junction nucleotides: 9. This CDR3 has 17 amino acids. CDR3 sequence: CASSLSGQGARIETQYF. The CDR3 bases that were read are TGCGCCAGCAGCTTGTCGGGACAGGGGGCACGTATCGAGACC.

The sample holds many counts of this clone. With the read ending 3 residues before the CDR3 end, the germline J gene is used to fill in that end. The chain carries TRBV20-1 and TRBJ2-1, with TRBD1 identical over 9 bases. Germline CDR1 is DFQATT and CDR2 is SNEGSKA (reference sequence). The J segment lost 4 bases and the V segment lost 6 bases, leaving 7 bases of the junction unmatched. The CDR3 totals 14 residues. CDR3 DNA, as far as it was read: TGCAGTGCCACGGACAGGGGACGATACAATGAG. Translation gives CSATDRGRYNE. The CDR3 as a whole reads CSATDRGRYNEQFF.

This clone was seen repeatedly, ten times or more. The read falls 3 residues short of the CDR3 end, and the missing part is taken from the germline J gene. This chain links TRBV19 with TRBJ1-1; TRBD1 aligns across 7 bases. V lost 10 bases to trimming and J lost 1 base; unmatched junction nucleotides: 9. The germline V gene has CDR1 LNHDA and CDR2 SQIVND (reference sequence). The CDR3 is 14 amino acids. The CDR3 bases that were read are TGTGCCACCGAACGGACAGGAGAGAACACTGAA. It codes for CATERTGENTE. The whole CDR3 region reads CATERTGENTEAFF.

Ten or more counts support this clone. The observed sequence ends 3 residues before the CDR3 terminus, with the missing tail filled in from the germline J gene. This chain uses TRBV7-2 with TRBJ2-7; TRBD1 matches 9 bases. V was pared by 1 base and J by 4 bases, with 2 bases of the junction left unmatched. Germline values: CDR1 SGHTA, CDR2 FQGNSA. This CDR3 is 14 amino acids long. The DNA read from the CDR3 is TGTGCCAGCAGCTTAGGGGGGACAGGGTACGAG. Its protein is CASSLGGTGYE. The complete CDR3 sequence is CASSLGGTGYEQYF.

This clone has at least ten counts. The CDR3 goes on 3 residues after the read ends, and that part is filled in from the germline J gene. The rearrangement uses TRBV20-1 and TRBJ2-3, with TRBD1 matching 8 bases. The germline gives CDR1 DFQATT, CDR2 SNEGSKA (reference sequence). V gave up 3 bases and J gave up 2 bases; unmatched junction bases: 7. This CDR3 spans 15 amino acids. CDR3: CSARAGTGYTDTQYF. The CDR3 bases that were read are TGCAGTGCTAGGGCCGGGACAGGATACACAGATACG.

This clone was seen repeatedly, ten times or more. The sequence runs out 3 residues before the end of the CDR3; the remainder is reconstructed from the germline J gene. The chain recombines TRBV20-1 with TRBJ2-7, with 8 bases identical to TRBD1. The CDR3 extends over 16 amino acids. The V gene's germline CDR1 is DFQATT and CDR2 SNEGSKA (reference sequence). The V and J ends lost 2 bases and 5 bases, in that order; junction bases with no gene match: 14. The CDR3 DNA, read in part, is TGCAGTGCTAGACTCCCCCCCGGGACAGGTGGCGACGAG. Translation gives CSARLPPGTGGDE. In full, the CDR3 is CSARLPPGTGGDEQYF.

At least ten counts were recorded for this clone. The missing CDR3 end, 3 residues past where the read stops, is filled in from the germline J gene. The rearrangement joins TRBV20-1 to TRBJ1-6, with D possibly TRBD1 on 5 matching bases. The CDR3 consists of 16 residues. In germline, CDR1 is DFQATT, CDR2 SNEGSKA (reference sequence). Trimming stripped 6 bases from V and 0 bases from J, with 15 bases between. This chain's CDR3 is CSAKSGTDSYNSPLHF. The DNA read from the CDR3 is TGCAGTGCAAAGAGCGGGACCGACTCCTATAATTCACCC.

In this sample, this clone turned up many times. The read ends 3 residues shy of where the CDR3 ends; the end is completed using the germline J gene. V gene TRBV12-3 or TRBV12-4 combines with J gene TRBJ2-5; maybe TRBD2 (6 bases). This CDR3 has 15 amino acids. V lost 4 bases and J lost 0, with 12 bases in between. The CDR3 protein is CASSSQTSYQETQYF. CDR3 DNA (partial): TGTGCCAGCAGTTCCCAGACTAGTTACCAAGAGACC.

This clone was detected ten times or more. The read comes to an end 3 residues before the CDR3 does, leaving the germline J gene to fill in the end. This chain uses TRBV7-2 with TRBJ2-5, with TRBD2 identical over 7 bases. The CDR3 runs 14 residues. The V segment lost 3 bases and the J segment 4 bases; nucleotides outside the gene matches: 5. In germline, CDR1 is SGHTA, CDR2 FQGNSA. The CDR3 bases that were read are TGTGCCAGCAGCTTCAGCGGGATGGGAGAGACC. It encodes CASSFSGMGET. The entire CDR3 reads CASSFSGMGETQYF. The variable domain in full, completed from reference TRBV7-2 and TRBJ2-5, reads GAGVSQSPSNKVTEKGKDVELRCDPISGHTALYWYRQSLGQGLEFLIYFQGNSAPDKSGLPSDRFSAERTGGSVSTLTIQRTQQEDSAVYLCASSFSGMGETQYFGPGTRLLVL.

Many counts were recorded for this clone. The read terminates 3 residues ahead of where the CDR3 ends, so the germline J gene completes it. The rearrangement joins TRBV19 to TRBJ2-1; D is ambiguous. Germline CDR1 reads LNHDA; CDR2 reads SQIVND (reference sequence). The CDR3 is 14 amino acids. The germline V and J ends were trimmed by 1 base and 0 bases, with 4 bases remaining between them. CDR3 amino acids: CASSIASSYNEQFF. CDR3 DNA, as far as it was read: TGTGCCAGTAGTATAGCCAGCTCCTACAATGAG.

This clone was found many times. The sequenced part of the CDR3 DNA is TGTGCCAGCACGGACATAAATAATGAAAAA. Translating it yields CASTDINNEK. Given in full, the CDR3 is CASTDINNEKLFF. The chain is built from TRBV6-2 or TRBV6-3 and TRBJ1-4; perhaps TRBD1 as D (5 bases). Read data end 3 residues before the CDR3 end; the end is taken from the germline J gene. The CDR3 covers 13 residues. Germline CDR1 is MNHEY and CDR2 is SVGEGT. Trimming cost V 7 bases and J 4 bases, with 10 bases left between them.